This T cell receptor beta chain was identified during a study of blood T cell repertoires in COVID-19. For the study at large: Researchers got acute and convalescent COVID-19 samples from the United States, Italy and Spain.

In the original processing: Nucleated cell number was recorded as an estimate derived from reference gene primer amplification. The method was immunoSEQ multiplex PCR; TCRdb's version includes in-frame clones alone and lacks a portion of them. That table supplies the V and J calls and clone size; D and trimming were determined from the DNA. The sample includes hundreds of thousands of clones, 75% to 90% of them seen just once. The length of the CDR3 is 12 residues. Germline V gene data show CDR1 as LGHDT and CDR2 as YNNKEL (reference sequence). The V end was cut by 0 bases, the J end by 9 bases, with 7 bases between.

The sequence was obtained from a man aged 60 to 69 who had recovered from COVID-19. The sequenced sample was peripheral blood. This rearrangement joins TRBV3-1 (or the pseudogene TRBV3-2) to TRBJ2-3, with D possibly matching TRBD2 (5 bases). CDR3 residues: CASSQEPGTQYF. The CDR3 DNA is TGTGCCAGCAGCCAAGAACCGGGAACGCAGTATTTT.